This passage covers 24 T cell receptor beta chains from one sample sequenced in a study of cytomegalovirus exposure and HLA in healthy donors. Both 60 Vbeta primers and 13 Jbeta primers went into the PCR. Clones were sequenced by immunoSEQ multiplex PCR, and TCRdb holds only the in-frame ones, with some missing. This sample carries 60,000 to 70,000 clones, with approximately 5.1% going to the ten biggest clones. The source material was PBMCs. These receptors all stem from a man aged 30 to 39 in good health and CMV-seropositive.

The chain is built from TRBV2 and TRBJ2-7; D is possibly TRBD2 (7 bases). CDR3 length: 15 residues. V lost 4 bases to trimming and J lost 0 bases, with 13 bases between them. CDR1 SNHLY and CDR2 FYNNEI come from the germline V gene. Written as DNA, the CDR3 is TGTGCCAGCAGTGGGGGGCTAGCGGACTCCTACGAGCAGTACTTC. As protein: CASSGGLADSYEQYF.

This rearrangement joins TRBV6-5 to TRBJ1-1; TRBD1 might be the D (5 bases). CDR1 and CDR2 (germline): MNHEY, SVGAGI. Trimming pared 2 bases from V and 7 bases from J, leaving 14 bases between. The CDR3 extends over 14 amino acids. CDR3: CASSYGARDYEAFF. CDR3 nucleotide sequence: TGTGCCAGCAGTTACGGGGCGCGGGACTATGAAGCTTTCTTT.

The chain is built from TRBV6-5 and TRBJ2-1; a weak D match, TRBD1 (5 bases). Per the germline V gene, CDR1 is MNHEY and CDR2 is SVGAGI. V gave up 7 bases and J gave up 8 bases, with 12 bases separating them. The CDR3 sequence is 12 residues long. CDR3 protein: CASNSGSDEQFF. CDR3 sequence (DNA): TGTGCCAGCAATTCAGGGTCGGATGAGCAGTTCTTC.

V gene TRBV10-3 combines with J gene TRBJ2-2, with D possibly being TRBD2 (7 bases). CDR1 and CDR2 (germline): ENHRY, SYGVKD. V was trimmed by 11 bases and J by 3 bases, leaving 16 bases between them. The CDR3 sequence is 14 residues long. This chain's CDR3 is CAAEGGADTGELFF. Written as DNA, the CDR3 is TGTGCCGCCGAGGGGGGGGCCGACACCGGGGAGCTGTTTTTT.

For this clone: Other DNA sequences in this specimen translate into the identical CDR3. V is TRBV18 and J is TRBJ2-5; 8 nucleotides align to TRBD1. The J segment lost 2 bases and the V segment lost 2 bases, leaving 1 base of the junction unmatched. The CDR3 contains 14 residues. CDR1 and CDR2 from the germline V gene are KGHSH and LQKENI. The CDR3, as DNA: TGTGCCAGCTCACCAACAGGGGGACAAGAGACCCAGTACTTC. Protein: CASSPTGGQETQYF.

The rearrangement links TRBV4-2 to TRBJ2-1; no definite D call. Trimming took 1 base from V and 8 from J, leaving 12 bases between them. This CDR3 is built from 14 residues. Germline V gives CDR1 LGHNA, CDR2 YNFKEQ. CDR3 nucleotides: TGTGCCAGCAGCCAAGCTGTGGTGGGCGATGAGCAGTTCTTC. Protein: CASSQAVVGDEQFF.

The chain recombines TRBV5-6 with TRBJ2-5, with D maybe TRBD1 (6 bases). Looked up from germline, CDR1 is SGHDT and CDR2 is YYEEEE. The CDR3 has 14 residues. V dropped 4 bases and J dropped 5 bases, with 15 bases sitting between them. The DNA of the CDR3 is TGTGCCAGCAGCGGTACAGGGAACGAGGAGACCCAGTACTTC. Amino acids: CASSGTGNEETQYF. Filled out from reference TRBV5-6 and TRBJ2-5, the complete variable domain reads DAGVTQSPTHLIKTRGQQVTLRCSPKSGHDTVSWYQQALGQGPQFIFQYYEEEERQRGNFPDRFSGHQFPNYSSELNVNALLLGDSALYLCASSGTGNEETQYFGPGTRLLVL.

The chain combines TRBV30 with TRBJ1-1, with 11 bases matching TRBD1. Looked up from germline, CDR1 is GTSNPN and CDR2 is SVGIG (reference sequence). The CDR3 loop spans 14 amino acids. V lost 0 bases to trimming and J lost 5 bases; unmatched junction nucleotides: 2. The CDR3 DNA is TGTGCCTGGAGTGTGGGACAGGGGGTTACTGAAGCTTTCTTT. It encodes CAWSVGQGVTEAFF.

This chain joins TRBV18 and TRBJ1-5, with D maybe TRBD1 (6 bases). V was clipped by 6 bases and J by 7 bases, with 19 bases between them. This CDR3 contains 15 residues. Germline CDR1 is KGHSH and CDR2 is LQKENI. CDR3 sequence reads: CASSLTSGVGQPQHF. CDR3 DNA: TGTGCCAGCTCGCTAACTTCAGGGGTCGGACAGCCCCAGCATTTT.

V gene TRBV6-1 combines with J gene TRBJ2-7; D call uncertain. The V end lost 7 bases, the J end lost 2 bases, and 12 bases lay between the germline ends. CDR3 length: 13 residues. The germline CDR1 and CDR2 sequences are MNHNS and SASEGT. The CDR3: CASKRMSAYEQYF. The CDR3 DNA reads TGTGCCAGCAAGAGGATGAGCGCCTACGAGCAGTACTTC.

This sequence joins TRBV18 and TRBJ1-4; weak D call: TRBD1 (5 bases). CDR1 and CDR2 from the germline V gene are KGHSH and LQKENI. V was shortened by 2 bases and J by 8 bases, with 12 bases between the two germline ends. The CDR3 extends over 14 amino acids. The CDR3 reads CASSPGGLSEKLFF. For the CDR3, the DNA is TGTGCCAGCTCACCAGGGGGACTGAGCGAAAAACTGTTTTTT.

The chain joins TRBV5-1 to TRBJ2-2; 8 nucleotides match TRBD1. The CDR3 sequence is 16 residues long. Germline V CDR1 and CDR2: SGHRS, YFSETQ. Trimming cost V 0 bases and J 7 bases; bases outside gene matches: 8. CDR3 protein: CASSLGAGGNVGELFF. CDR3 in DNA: TGCGCCAGCAGCTTGGGGGCAGGGGGCAACGTCGGGGAGCTGTTTTTT.

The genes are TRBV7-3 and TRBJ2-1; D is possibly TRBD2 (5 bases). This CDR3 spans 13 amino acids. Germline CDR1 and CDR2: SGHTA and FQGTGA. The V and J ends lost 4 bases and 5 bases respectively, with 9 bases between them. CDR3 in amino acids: CASSYTGNNEQFF. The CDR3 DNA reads TGTGCCAGCAGCTATACGGGAAACAATGAGCAGTTCTTC. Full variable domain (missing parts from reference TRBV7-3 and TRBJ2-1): GAGVSQTPSNKVTEKGKYVELRCDPISGHTALYWYRQSLGQGPEFLIYFQGTGAADDSGLPNDRFFAVRPEGSVSTLKIQRTERGDSAVYLCASSYTGNNEQFFGPGTRLTVL.

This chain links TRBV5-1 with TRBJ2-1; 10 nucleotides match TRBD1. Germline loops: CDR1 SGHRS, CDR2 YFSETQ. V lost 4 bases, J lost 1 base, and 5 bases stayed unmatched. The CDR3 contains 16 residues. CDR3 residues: CASSATGGKSYNEQFF. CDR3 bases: TGCGCCAGCAGCGCGACAGGGGGCAAGTCCTACAATGAGCAGTTCTTC.

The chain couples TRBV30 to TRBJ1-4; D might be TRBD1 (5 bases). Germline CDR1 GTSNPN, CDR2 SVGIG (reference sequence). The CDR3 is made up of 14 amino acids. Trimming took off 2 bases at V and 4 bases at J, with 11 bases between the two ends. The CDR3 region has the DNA TGTGCCTGGAGTAAGGGGCAGGGTAATGAAAAACTGTTTTTT. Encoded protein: CAWSKGQGNEKLFF.

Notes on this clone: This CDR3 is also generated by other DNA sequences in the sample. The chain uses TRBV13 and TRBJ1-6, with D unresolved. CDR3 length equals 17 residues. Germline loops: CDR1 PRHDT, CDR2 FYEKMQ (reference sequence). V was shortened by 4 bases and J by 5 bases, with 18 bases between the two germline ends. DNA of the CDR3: TGTGCCAGCAGCTCCGCGGGGAGTCTTAGTAATAATTCACCCCTCCACTTT. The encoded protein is CASSSAGSLSNNSPLHF.

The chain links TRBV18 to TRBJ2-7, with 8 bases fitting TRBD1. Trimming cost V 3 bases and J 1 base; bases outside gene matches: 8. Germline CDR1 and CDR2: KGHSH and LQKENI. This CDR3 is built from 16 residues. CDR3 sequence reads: CASSPQDRGESYEQYF. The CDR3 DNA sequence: TGTGCCAGCTCACCCCAAGACAGGGGAGAGTCCTACGAGCAGTACTTC. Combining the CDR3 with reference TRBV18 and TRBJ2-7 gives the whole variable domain NAGVMQNPRHLVRRRGQEARLRCSPMKGHSHVYWYRQLPEEGLKFMVYLQKENIIDESGMPKERFSAEFPKEGPSILRIQQVVRGDSAAYFCASSPQDRGESYEQYFGPGTRLTVT.

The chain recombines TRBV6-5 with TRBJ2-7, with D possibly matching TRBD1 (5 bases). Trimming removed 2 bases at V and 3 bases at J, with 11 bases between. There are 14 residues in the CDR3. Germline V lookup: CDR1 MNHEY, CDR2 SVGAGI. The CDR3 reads CASSYRAGNYEQYF. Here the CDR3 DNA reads TGTGCCAGCAGTTACCGGGCAGGGAACTACGAGCAGTACTTC.

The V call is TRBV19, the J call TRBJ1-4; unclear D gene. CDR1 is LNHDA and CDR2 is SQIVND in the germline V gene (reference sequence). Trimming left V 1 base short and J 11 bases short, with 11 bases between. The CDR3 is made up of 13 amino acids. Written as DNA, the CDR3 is TGTGCCAGTAGTATAGGGTCAGGAGGGAAACTGTTTTTT. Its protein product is CASSIGSGGKLFF.

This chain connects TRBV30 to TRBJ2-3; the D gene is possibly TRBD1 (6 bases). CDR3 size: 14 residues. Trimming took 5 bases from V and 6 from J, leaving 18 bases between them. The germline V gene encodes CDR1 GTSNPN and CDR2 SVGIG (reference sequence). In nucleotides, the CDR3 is TGTGCCTGGGGGGGACATAGTTTCGCGGATACGCAGTATTTT. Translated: CAWGGHSFADTQYF.

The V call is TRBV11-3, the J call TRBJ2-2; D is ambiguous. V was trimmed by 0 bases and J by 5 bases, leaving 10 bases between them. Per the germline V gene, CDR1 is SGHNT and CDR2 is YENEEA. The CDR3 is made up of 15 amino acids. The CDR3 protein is CASSLDPPPTGELFF. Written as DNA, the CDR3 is TGTGCCAGCAGCTTAGATCCCCCCCCGACCGGGGAGCTGTTTTTT.

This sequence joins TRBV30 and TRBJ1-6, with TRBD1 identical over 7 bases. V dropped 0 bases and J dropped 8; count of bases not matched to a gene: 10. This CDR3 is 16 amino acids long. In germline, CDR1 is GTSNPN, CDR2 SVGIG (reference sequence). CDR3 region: CAWSVMIARGDSPLHF. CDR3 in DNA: TGTGCCTGGAGTGTAATGATCGCCAGGGGGGATTCACCCCTCCACTTT.

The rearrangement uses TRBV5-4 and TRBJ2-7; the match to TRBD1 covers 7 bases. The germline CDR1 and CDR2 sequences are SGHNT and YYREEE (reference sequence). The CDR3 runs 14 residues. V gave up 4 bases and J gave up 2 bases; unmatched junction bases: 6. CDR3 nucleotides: TGTGCCAGCAGCCCGGGACAGCAGCCCTACGAGCAGTACTTC. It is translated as CASSPGQQPYEQYF. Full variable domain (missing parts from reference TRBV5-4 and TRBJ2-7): ETGVTQSPTHLIKTRGQQVTLRCSSQSGHNTVSWYQQALGQGPQFIFQYYREEENGRGNFPPRFSGLQFPNYSSELNVNALELDDSALYLCASSPGQQPYEQYFGPGTRLTVT.

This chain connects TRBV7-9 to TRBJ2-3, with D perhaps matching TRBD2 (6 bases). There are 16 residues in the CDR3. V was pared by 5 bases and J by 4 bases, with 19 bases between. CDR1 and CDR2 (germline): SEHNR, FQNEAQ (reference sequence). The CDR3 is CASSPRKGGTSDTQYF. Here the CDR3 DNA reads TGTGCCAGCAGCCCCCGAAAGGGCGGGACTTCAGATACGCAGTATTTT.